These 19 T cell receptor beta chains came from one sample sequenced in a study of blood T cell repertoires in COVID-19. The assay was immunoSEQ multiplex PCR, and TCRdb's table has in-frame clones only and misses some. The sample consists of about 300,000 clones, 70% to 90% of them appearing once. The sample consisted of PBMCs or T cells enriched from blood (not recorded which). The receptors here all came from a man aged 25-40 years who had recovered from COVID-19.

This clone was observed once. This sequence joins TRBV4-2 and TRBJ2-7; unclear D gene. V lost 0 bases and J 0 bases, leaving 12 bases between the germline ends. This CDR3 region has 16 residues. Germline-derived CDR1 and CDR2 are LGHNA and YNFKEQ. In nucleotides, the CDR3 is TGTGCCAGCAGCCAAGATCGCGGCAGCCCCTCCTACGAGCAGTACTTC. Translation gives CASSQDRGSPSYEQYF.

V usage is TRBV2 and J usage is TRBJ2-3, with a tentative D call TRBD2 (6 bases). V gave up 1 base and J gave up 6 bases, with 14 bases separating them. Germline V CDR1 and CDR2: SNHLY, FYNNEI. The CDR3 is 15 residues long. CDR3: CASSEVMVAGDTQYF. DNA of the CDR3: TGTGCCAGCAGTGAAGTCATGGTGGCGGGGGATACGCAGTATTTT.

This chain connects TRBV6-6 to TRBJ2-5, with TRBD1 identical over 8 bases. V dropped 7 bases and J dropped 4; count of bases not matched to a gene: 14. Germline CDR1 is MNHNY and CDR2 is SVGAGI (reference sequence). The length of the CDR3 is 16 residues. CDR3 loop: CASTLQGDWVGETQYF. For the CDR3, the DNA is TGTGCCAGCACTCTACAGGGGGACTGGGTAGGAGAGACCCAGTACTTC.

This chain links TRBV15 with TRBJ2-5; D remains unclear. From germline, CDR1 is LNHNV and CDR2 YYDKDF (reference sequence). V lost 5 bases to trimming and J lost 2 bases, with 9 bases between them. CDR3 length equals 13 residues. The CDR3 here is CATSYGRQETQYF. CDR3 DNA sequence: TGTGCCACCAGCTACGGTCGTCAAGAGACCCAGTACTTC.

CDR3 coding DNA: TGCGCCAGCATGGGACAGATGAACACTGAAGCTTTCTTT. Translation: CASMGQMNTEAFF. The V and J genes are TRBV4-1 and TRBJ1-1, with TRBD1 matching 7 bases. The CDR3 length is 13 residues. Per the germline V gene, CDR1 is MGHRA and CDR2 is YSYEKL. V dropped 7 bases and J dropped 0; count of bases not matched to a gene: 2.

The V gene is TRBV6-5, the J gene TRBJ2-5; D ambiguous. Germline V gives CDR1 MNHEY, CDR2 SVGAGI. Trimming left V 8 bases short and J 0 bases short, with 13 bases between. The CDR3 runs 14 residues. CDR3 region: CASRRGPYQETQYF. In nucleotides, the CDR3 is TGTGCCAGCCGGAGAGGTCCGTACCAAGAGACCCAGTACTTC.

The V call is TRBV5-1, the J call TRBJ2-7, with D perhaps matching TRBD2 (5 bases). Per germline, CDR1 SGHRS and CDR2 YFSETQ. This CDR3 contains 14 residues. Trimming left V 2 bases short and J 3 bases short, with 12 bases between. For the CDR3, the DNA is TGCGCCAGCAGCTTCGACGGGGTCCGCTACGAGCAGTACTTC. It yields the protein CASSFDGVRYEQYF.

The V and J genes are TRBV3-1 (or the pseudogene TRBV3-2) and TRBJ1-4, with 11 bases matching TRBD1. Germline V gives CDR1 LGHDT, CDR2 YNNKEL (reference sequence). This CDR3 has 16 residues. V lost 4 bases to trimming and J lost 5 bases; unmatched junction nucleotides: 6. In DNA, the CDR3 is TGTGCCAGCAGCCCAAGACGGACAGGGGGCAATGAAAAACTGTTTTTT. Translation: CASSPRRTGGNEKLFF.

The rearrangement uses TRBV29-1 and TRBJ2-3; 7 bases are a match to TRBD1. The CDR3 spans 13 residues. Trimming at V came to 6 bases and at J to 3 bases, leaving 6 bases not matched to a gene. Germline values: CDR1 SQVTM, CDR2 ANQGSEA. The CDR3 bases are TGCAGCGTGGGCAGGGGGAAGACAGATACGCAGTATTTT. Protein product: CSVGRGKTDTQYF.

The chain carries TRBV2 and TRBJ2-7; weak D call: TRBD1 (5 bases). Trimming removed 3 bases from V and 7 bases from J, with 31 bases in between. Germline V gene sequence: CDR1 SNHLY, CDR2 FYNNEI. The CDR3 length is 19 residues. Written as DNA, the CDR3 is TGTGCCAGCAGTGAGGCGACAGCTTTTGCGGCCCTTCCCTTTTTGGAGCAGTACTTC. As protein: CASSEATAFAALPFLEQYF. Combining the CDR3 with reference TRBV2 and TRBJ2-7 gives the whole variable domain EPEVTQTPSHQVTQMGQEVILRCVPISNHLYFYWYRQILGQKVEFLVSFYNNEISEKSEIFDDQFSVERPDGSNFTLKIRSTKLEDSAMYFCASSEATAFAALPFLEQYFGPGTRLTVT.

CDR3 region: CASSSGTGATQPQHF. The CDR3 nucleotides read TGTGCCAGTAGTTCCGGGACAGGGGCAACTCAGCCCCAGCATTTT. J is TRBJ1-5 and V is TRBV19; 10 positions match TRBD1. J was trimmed by 6 bases and V by 5 bases; bases with no gene match: 7. Germline V lookup: CDR1 LNHDA, CDR2 SQIVND (reference sequence). The CDR3 has 15 amino acids.

The rearrangement links TRBV11-2 to TRBJ2-5, with D perhaps matching TRBD1 (6 bases). Germline CDR1 is SGHAT and CDR2 is FQNNGV. The CDR3 is made up of 13 amino acids. The germline V and J ends were trimmed by 4 bases and 2 bases, with 8 bases remaining between them. CDR3 residues: CASSSDRQETQYF. CDR3 bases: TGTGCCAGCAGCTCAGACAGGCAAGAGACCCAGTACTTC.

This clone was seen more than once but under ten times. The CDR3 loop is CASSPWTGFRYGYTF. The CDR3 nucleotides read TGTGCCAGCAGTCCATGGACAGGGTTTCGCTATGGCTACACCTTC. V is TRBV6-5 and J is TRBJ1-2; TRBD1 agrees at 8 bases. The CDR3 is made up of 15 amino acids. Germline V gene lookup returns CDR1 MNHEY and CDR2 SVGAGI. Unmatched junction bases numbered 9, after V lost 5 bases and J lost 4 bases.

The chain is built from TRBV7-2 and TRBJ2-1; D may be TRBD1 (6 bases). The CDR3 covers 14 residues. In germline, CDR1 is SGHTA, CDR2 FQGNSA. V lost 4 bases and J 16 bases, leaving 23 bases between the germline ends. The CDR3 DNA is TGTGCCAGCAGCTCCGACGGACAGCACCCGGTGGTCTTCTTC. This encodes CASSSDGQHPVVFF.

The chain joins TRBV6-1 to TRBJ2-7, with TRBD2 identical over 10 bases. Germline V gives CDR1 MNHNS, CDR2 SASEGT. V lost 2 bases to trimming and J lost 3 bases; unmatched junction nucleotides: 13. This CDR3 contains 18 residues. CDR3 loop: CASSEPPKSLAGLYEQYF. The CDR3 nucleotides are TGTGCCAGCAGTGAACCCCCGAAATCACTAGCGGGACTCTACGAGCAGTACTTC.

For the CDR3, the DNA is TGTGCCAGCAGCCAGACTAGCGGGGTTTACAATGAGCAGTTCTTC. Translated: CASSQTSGVYNEQFF. The V call is TRBV4-2, the J call TRBJ2-1; 11 positions agree with TRBD2. The ends lost 3 bases at V and 4 bases at J; junction bases unmatched: 2. This CDR3 spans 15 amino acids. CDR1 LGHNA and CDR2 YNFKEQ come from the germline V gene.

J is TRBJ1-2 and V is TRBV5-1; 7 bases fit TRBD1. Per the germline V gene, CDR1 is SGHRS and CDR2 is YFSETQ. Germline trimming cut 4 bases from V and 3 bases from J; bases unmatched to any gene: 3. This CDR3 contains 13 residues. CDR3 region: CASSPQGHYGYTF. CDR3 sequence (DNA): TGCGCCAGCAGCCCACAGGGGCACTATGGCTACACCTTC.

The chain links TRBV9 to TRBJ2-7, with 9 bases fitting TRBD1. This CDR3 region has 15 residues. Per germline, CDR1 SGDLS and CDR2 YYNGEE. The V segment lost 3 bases and the J segment 10 bases; nucleotides outside the gene matches: 14. The CDR3 DNA sequence: TGTGCCAGCAGCGCACATAATTCCGGGACAGGGAGACAGTACTTC. Amino acids: CASSAHNSGTGRQYF.

Points on this clone: Additional DNA sequences in this sample encode the identical CDR3. The chain is built from TRBV18 and TRBJ2-7; 10 bases align to TRBD1. V lost 3 bases and J lost 2; bases outside the gene matches: 1. The CDR3 is 14 residues long. CDR1 is KGHSH, CDR2 LQKENI, per germline. The CDR3 here is CASSPGTGAYEQYF. Written as DNA, the CDR3 is TGTGCCAGCTCACCTGGGACAGGGGCCTACGAGCAGTACTTC.